Below, 25 T cell receptor beta chains from the same sample are listed, as sequenced in a study of blood T cell repertoires in COVID-19. Sequencing was performed with immunoSEQ multiplex PCR; in TCRdb, only in-frame clones are kept and a portion is missing. Among 200,000 to 250,000 clones listed, about 86% were seen once. The sample was peripheral blood. The receptors originated from a woman aged 25 to 39 who had recovered from COVID-19.

This chain uses TRBV11-2 with TRBJ2-1; possibly TRBD2 for D (5 bases). V lost 1 base to trimming and J lost 1 base, with 8 bases between them. The length of the CDR3 is 15 residues. Germline V CDR1 and CDR2: SGHAT, FQNNGV. This CDR3 reads CASSLAGNSYNEQFF. The CDR3 region has the DNA TGTGCCAGCAGCTTAGCCGGGAATTCCTACAATGAGCAGTTCTTC.

V is TRBV5-1 and J is TRBJ1-1; D call uncertain. V lost 0 bases and J 0 bases, leaving 12 bases between the germline ends. The CDR3 is 16 residues long. Germline V gene sequence: CDR1 SGHRS, CDR2 YFSETQ. This chain's CDR3 is CASSLAIGDMNTEAFF. CDR3 bases: TGCGCCAGCAGCTTGGCAATAGGCGACATGAACACTGAAGCTTTCTTT.

The V and J genes are TRBV11-3 and TRBJ2-3, with D possibly being TRBD2 (5 bases). V was cut by 5 bases and J by 5 bases, with 11 bases left in between. There are 13 residues in the CDR3. Per germline, CDR1 SGHNT and CDR2 YENEEA. CDR3 nucleotides: TGTGCCAGCAGCCTGAGCGGTCTAGATACGCAGTATTTT. This gives the protein CASSLSGLDTQYF.

The CDR3 nucleotides are TGTGCCACTAACCAGAGGGCTAACTATGGCTACACCTTC. The encoded protein is CATNQRANYGYTF. The chain recombines TRBV19 with TRBJ1-2; D gene unclear. Germline V lookup: CDR1 LNHDA, CDR2 SQIVND (reference sequence). The V end lost 10 bases, the J end lost 0 bases, and 12 bases lay between the germline ends. The CDR3 has 13 amino acids.

The genes are TRBV7-9 and TRBJ1-2; D uncertain. CDR3 length: 12 amino acids. Trimming cost V 7 bases and J 6 bases, with 12 bases left between them. Germline assignment: CDR1 SEHNR and CDR2 FQNEAQ (reference sequence). This CDR3 is CASTQAHHGYTF. For the CDR3, the DNA is TGTGCCAGCACCCAGGCGCATCATGGCTACACCTTC. Complete variable domain (other parts from reference TRBV7-9 and TRBJ1-2): DTGVSQNPRHKITKRGQNVTFRCDPISEHNRLYWYRQTLGQGPEFLTYFQNEAQLEKSRLLSDRFSAERPKGSFSTLEIQRTEQGDSAMYLCASTQAHHGYTFGSGTRLTVV.

This clone qualifies as medium-sized. V usage is TRBV4-2 and J usage is TRBJ2-1; TRBD2 agrees at 8 bases. This CDR3 contains 18 residues. Germline loops: CDR1 LGHNA, CDR2 YNFKEQ. Trimming took 0 bases from V and 6 from J; bases not matched to a gene: 13. The CDR3 nucleotides are TGTGCCAGCAGCCAAGATCAATGGTCGGGGGGGGAAGCCAATGAGCAGTTCTTC. Translation: CASSQDQWSGGEANEQFF.

The chain links TRBV2 to TRBJ1-5; D may be TRBD1 (6 bases). V lost 4 bases to trimming and J lost 1 base, with 11 bases between them. This CDR3 is 15 amino acids long. Looked up from germline, CDR1 is SNHLY and CDR2 is FYNNEI. Written as DNA, the CDR3 is TGTGCCAGCAGTGCACAGGGCGTAAGCAATCAGCCCCAGCATTTT. This gives the protein CASSAQGVSNQPQHF.

The chain is built from TRBV10-3 and TRBJ1-3, with D possibly matching TRBD1 (6 bases). Between the trimmed V and J ends, which lost 6 bases and 1 base, there was a span of 10 bases. The CDR3 is 14 residues long. Germline CDR1 and CDR2: ENHRY and SYGVKD. CDR3 protein: CAIRTTGSGNTIYF. The CDR3 bases are TGTGCCATCAGGACTACAGGGTCTGGAAACACCATATATTTT.

The rearrangement uses TRBV27 and TRBJ2-7; D perhaps matches TRBD2 (5 bases). The V end lost 5 bases, the J end lost 2 bases, and 13 bases lay between the germline ends. This CDR3 region has 14 residues. Germline CDR1 is MNHEY and CDR2 is SMNVEV (reference sequence). CDR3 sequence (DNA): TGTGCCAGCAGTCCTATTCGAGGGACCTACGAGCAGTACTTC. Translating it yields CASSPIRGTYEQYF.

The V and J genes are TRBV2 and TRBJ2-5, with TRBD1 as a possible D gene (6 bases). Germline CDR1 SNHLY, CDR2 FYNNEI. This CDR3 spans 12 amino acids. V was cut by 6 bases and J by 3 bases, with 8 bases left in between. The CDR3 DNA reads TGTGCCAGCAGGGGGGCCAAAGAGACCCAGTACTTC. Translated, it gives CASRGAKETQYF.

The chain links TRBV5-6 to TRBJ2-5; D may be TRBD1 (5 bases). V lost 4 bases and J lost 4, with 11 bases in between. CDR1 SGHDT and CDR2 YYEEEE come from the germline V gene. The CDR3 loop spans 13 amino acids. DNA for the CDR3: TGTGCCAGCAGCGAAGGGGTAGTAGAGACCCAGTACTTC. Its protein is CASSEGVVETQYF.

The chain combines TRBV19 with TRBJ1-1; TRBD1 matches 7 bases. The CDR3 length is 17 residues. The V gene's germline CDR1 is LNHDA and CDR2 SQIVND (reference sequence). V lost 5 bases to trimming and J lost 6 bases; unmatched junction nucleotides: 18. For the CDR3, the DNA is TGTGCCAGTAGTCCAATAAGGGCAACAGGGGACTTGCCTGAAGCTTTCTTT. Protein product: CASSPIRATGDLPEAFF. Full variable domain (outside the CDR3, taken from reference TRBV19 and TRBJ1-1): DGGITQSPKYLFRKEGQNVTLSCEQNLNHDAMYWYRQDPGQGLRLIYYSQIVNDFQKGDIAEGYSVSREKKESFPLTVTSAQKNPTAFYLCASSPIRATGDLPEAFFGQGTRLTVV.

This clone occurred once. The V and J genes are TRBV27 and TRBJ2-1; TRBD1 is a possible D gene (6 bases). With 5 bases removed from V and 4 bases from J, the gap between germline ends came to 9 bases. Germline V CDR1 and CDR2: MNHEY, SMNVEV (reference sequence). The CDR3 runs to 13 residues. CDR3 sequence reads: CASSPTGYNEQFF. In DNA form, the CDR3 reads TGTGCCAGCAGTCCTACAGGGTACAATGAGCAGTTCTTC.

This clone was found a few times. This chain uses TRBV5-1 with TRBJ1-2, with 8 bases identical to TRBD1. The CDR3 length is 16 residues. V lost 4 bases, J lost 7 bases, and 15 bases stayed unmatched. In germline, CDR1 is SGHRS, CDR2 YFSETQ. The CDR3 nucleotides are TGCGCCAGCAGCGAGACACCGCAGACAGGGGTGATTGGCTACACCTTC. It encodes CASSETPQTGVIGYTF.

In this sample, this clone turned up once. V is TRBV7-6 and J is TRBJ2-3; 14 positions agree with TRBD2. V lost 3 bases and J lost 6; bases outside the gene matches: 14. Germline V gene sequence: CDR1 SGHVS, CDR2 FNYEAQ. The CDR3 totals 19 residues. CDR3 nucleotide sequence: TGTGCCAGCAGCTTCGTACTCCGGACTAGCGGGGGGCCCGGGGATACGCAGTATTTT. This gives the protein CASSFVLRTSGGPGDTQYF.

J is TRBJ2-3 and V is TRBV6-1, with D unclear. Trimming cost V 2 bases and J 2 bases, with 8 bases left between them. This CDR3 comprises 14 residues. From germline, CDR1 is MNHNS and CDR2 SASEGT. The chain's CDR3 is CASSEWSNTDTQYF. In DNA, the CDR3 is TGTGCCAGCAGTGAATGGAGCAACACAGATACGCAGTATTTT.

The chain joins TRBV2 to TRBJ2-7; 9 bases are a match to TRBD1. The CDR3 length is 16 residues. Per the germline V gene, CDR1 is SNHLY and CDR2 is FYNNEI. The J segment lost 2 bases and the V segment lost 0 bases, leaving 5 bases of the junction unmatched. The CDR3 nucleotides read TGTGCCAGCAGTGAAGCGCCGGGACAGGGCACCTACGAGCAGTACTTC. This codes for CASSEAPGQGTYEQYF.

The chain recombines TRBV29-1 with TRBJ2-1; the match to TRBD2 covers 8 bases. From germline, CDR1 is SQVTM and CDR2 ANQGSEA. This CDR3 is built from 14 residues. Losses at the gene ends were 3 bases for V and 4 bases for J; bases not matched to a gene: 5. The CDR3 DNA sequence: TGCAGCGTTGATCAGCGGGGGTTATACAATGAGCAGTTCTTC. It translates to CSVDQRGLYNEQFF.

This chain uses TRBV27 with TRBJ2-7, with D maybe TRBD2 (6 bases). Germline-derived CDR1 and CDR2 are MNHEY and SMNVEV (reference sequence). V was trimmed by 2 bases and J by 4 bases, leaving 12 bases between them. This CDR3 has 14 amino acids. The chain's CDR3 is CASSLVGGRYEQYF. The CDR3, as DNA: TGTGCCAGCAGTTTAGTCGGGGGAAGATACGAGCAGTACTTC.

The V gene is TRBV7-5, the J gene TRBJ1-1; the D call TRBD1 from the table was never checked on the DNA. TRBV7-5 represents a pseudogene. The CDR3 is made up of 14 amino acids. This CDR3 is CVRSPLTGSTEAFF. The CDR3 bases are TGTGTCAGAAGCCCACTGACAGGGTCGACTGAAGCTTTCTTT.

The V call is TRBV7-2, the J call TRBJ1-3; D remains ambiguous. The germline gives CDR1 SGHTA, CDR2 FQGNSA. Trimming stripped 3 bases from V and 0 bases from J, with 9 bases between. This CDR3 is 15 amino acids long. The CDR3 is CASSLAGYSGNTIYF. The CDR3 coding sequence is TGTGCCAGCAGCTTGGCAGGTTACTCTGGAAACACCATATATTTT.

The rearrangement joins TRBV6-4 to TRBJ2-2, with D hard to call. The germline CDR1 and CDR2 sequences are MRHNA and SNTAGT. V was cut by 8 bases and J by 0 bases, with 7 bases left in between. This CDR3 is built from 13 residues. The CDR3 region has the DNA TGTGCCAGCGGGCAGACGAACACCGGGGAGCTGTTTTTT. Protein sequence: CASGQTNTGELFF.

The V and J genes are TRBV18 and TRBJ1-4; D gene uncertain. Germline values: CDR1 KGHSH, CDR2 LQKENI. There are 14 residues in the CDR3. Trimming pared 2 bases from V and 5 bases from J, leaving 9 bases between. This CDR3 is CASSPGPTNEKLFF. The CDR3 DNA sequence: TGTGCCAGCTCACCAGGGCCCACGAATGAAAAACTGTTTTTT.

This rearrangement joins TRBV6-5 to TRBJ2-7, with 10 bases lining up with TRBD2. CDR3 length: 14 amino acids. Germline lookup yields CDR1 MNHEY and CDR2 SVGAGI. The V segment lost 2 bases and the J segment 4 bases; nucleotides outside the gene matches: 2. The CDR3: CASSYRAGGYEQYF. CDR3 bases: TGTGCCAGCAGTTACAGAGCGGGGGGGTACGAGCAGTACTTC.

J is TRBJ1-2 and V is TRBV10-3, with D unresolved. Germline CDR1 and CDR2: ENHRY and SYGVKD. Trimming took off 2 bases at V and 5 bases at J, with 6 bases between the two ends. CDR3 length equals 12 residues. CDR3 nucleotides: TGTGCCATCAGTGAGACGGTGTATGGCTACACCTTC. It encodes CAISETVYGYTF.